The source of this T cell receptor beta chain is a study of Graves' ophthalmopathy and Graves' hyperthyroidism listed by TCRdb under 2018. Some background on the complete study: Peripheral blood was collected at initial diagnosis, prior to any treatment. The study used signatures of the TCR beta repertoire to tell Graves' ophthalmopathy apart from Graves' hyperthyroidism and to predict which patients would progress to ophthalmopathy. In total, some 130 blood samples were TCR-sequenced: under 45 ophthalmopathy, 80 or so hyperthyroidism and about 17 hyperthyroidism-to-ophthalmopathy patients. To explore V-J signatures that separate ophthalmopathy from hyperthyroidism, a discovery set of approximately 100 patients was enrolled, consisting of fewer than 45 with ophthalmopathy and fewer than 60 with stable hyperthyroidism. An independent validation cohort comprised some 19 hyperthyroidism patients and 15 to 17 patients who later progressed from hyperthyroidism to ophthalmopathy. In a handful of hyperthyroidism patients, the T-cell repertoires found in thyroid tissue were compared with those found in blood. After sampling, hyperthyroidism patients received methimazole starting at 30 mg daily, and ophthalmopathy patients received high-dose intravenous methylprednisolone. The approximately 90 discovery patients were randomly split 7:3 into training and test sets. Overall study results and their limits: In validation, the model predicted ophthalmopathy progression with over 60% sensitivity and less than 80% specificity; around twelve predicted patients were CT-confirmed with GO in a median of roughly 6.8 months. Ophthalmopathy was separated from stable hyperthyroidism by the 13-signature model with more than 85% sensitivity and about 83% specificity in cross-validation and with 80%/75% in the test set. No statistical method was used to set the sample size in advance, and the investigators knew which group each participant was assigned to. Most expanded thyroid clonotypes with frequency above 0.001 were also detected in blood, suggesting blood repertoires may reflect the thyroid immune response.

For repertoire sequencing, the TCR beta CDR3 regions were amplified from RNA transcripts. The first round was an RT-PCR using HTBI primers with the Qiagen OneStep RT-PCR kit, and this first round was followed by a second-round multiplex PCR, then size selection and purification. The libraries underwent paired-end sequencing with 100 bp reads on an Illumina HiSeq2000. From the authors' description of their analysis: SOAPnuke was used to process the reads, throwing out any read that had adapters, had uncalled bases, had a mean Phred below 15, or lacked an exact constant-primer or identifier match. High-quality paired reads were merged with COPE v1.2.5. Clonotypes were defined as unique nucleotide sequences and were aligned to IMGT TRB V, D and J references using MiTCR v1.1. The analysis was limited to V-J combinations with a frequency above 0.0001, which together covered about 99% of the repertoires. A TCR clonal expansion and chaos score per V-J combination was defined as the ratio of F50 clonal expansion to chaos observed in the TCRdist matrix. Welch's t-statistics and random forest were used to reduce the features to 10 to 15 V-J combinations, which were then used as input to a naive Bayes classifier. Thyroid-blood repertoire similarity was quantified with the Morisita-Horn index. The public reads were reanalyzed by TCRdb: fastp trimming at Q25, MiXCR alignment, in-frame beta chains only. A single entry per CDR3 protein holds the most common genes and DNA from its merged rows. TCRdb's processing, not the authors', yielded these V and J calls. The sample profile shows hundreds of thousands of distinct CDR3 sequences; approximately 15% of them were found once. Around 9.8% of the sample lies in the top ten.

Inclusive of the bounding cysteine and phenylalanine, the CDR3 is 14 residues long. CDR3 DNA only is kept here, 42 bases in frame from base 1. CDR1 is given as MDHEN and CDR2 as SYDVKM, both from the germline V gene. V lost 6 bases and J lost 5 bases; the stretch between them is 16 bases long. The ophthalmopathy patients had moderately to severely active disease, with a Clinical Activity Score of 3 or higher, a NOSPECS grade of 4 or higher, and a disease duration of less than 3 months. Patients were excluded if they had other autoimmune diseases, uncontrolled infections, pregnancy or lactation. Diagnosis relied on clinical symptoms, serum thyroxine, TRAb, thyroid ultrasound and orbital computed tomography. PBMCs were isolated from 7.5 to 10 ml of fresh peripheral blood by Ficoll-Paque density gradient centrifugation. Total RNA was extracted with Trizol reagent and quality-checked on an Agilent 2100 Bioanalyzer.

This clonotype was observed at least ten times. Its binding antigen is unknown. Qualities for individual bases were not recorded, and no much larger clone is one base off. This receptor was taken from a young woman with Graves' ophthalmopathy. Donor details come from another sample of the same person, matched by shared clones. This chain joins TRBV28 to TRBJ2-5, with TRBD2 perhaps the D gene, on 6 matching bases. The source material was blood. At the DNA level, the sequence is TGTGCCAGCAGCCACCTGGGGGGTCAGGAGACCCAGTACTTC. It translates to CASSHLGGQETQYF.